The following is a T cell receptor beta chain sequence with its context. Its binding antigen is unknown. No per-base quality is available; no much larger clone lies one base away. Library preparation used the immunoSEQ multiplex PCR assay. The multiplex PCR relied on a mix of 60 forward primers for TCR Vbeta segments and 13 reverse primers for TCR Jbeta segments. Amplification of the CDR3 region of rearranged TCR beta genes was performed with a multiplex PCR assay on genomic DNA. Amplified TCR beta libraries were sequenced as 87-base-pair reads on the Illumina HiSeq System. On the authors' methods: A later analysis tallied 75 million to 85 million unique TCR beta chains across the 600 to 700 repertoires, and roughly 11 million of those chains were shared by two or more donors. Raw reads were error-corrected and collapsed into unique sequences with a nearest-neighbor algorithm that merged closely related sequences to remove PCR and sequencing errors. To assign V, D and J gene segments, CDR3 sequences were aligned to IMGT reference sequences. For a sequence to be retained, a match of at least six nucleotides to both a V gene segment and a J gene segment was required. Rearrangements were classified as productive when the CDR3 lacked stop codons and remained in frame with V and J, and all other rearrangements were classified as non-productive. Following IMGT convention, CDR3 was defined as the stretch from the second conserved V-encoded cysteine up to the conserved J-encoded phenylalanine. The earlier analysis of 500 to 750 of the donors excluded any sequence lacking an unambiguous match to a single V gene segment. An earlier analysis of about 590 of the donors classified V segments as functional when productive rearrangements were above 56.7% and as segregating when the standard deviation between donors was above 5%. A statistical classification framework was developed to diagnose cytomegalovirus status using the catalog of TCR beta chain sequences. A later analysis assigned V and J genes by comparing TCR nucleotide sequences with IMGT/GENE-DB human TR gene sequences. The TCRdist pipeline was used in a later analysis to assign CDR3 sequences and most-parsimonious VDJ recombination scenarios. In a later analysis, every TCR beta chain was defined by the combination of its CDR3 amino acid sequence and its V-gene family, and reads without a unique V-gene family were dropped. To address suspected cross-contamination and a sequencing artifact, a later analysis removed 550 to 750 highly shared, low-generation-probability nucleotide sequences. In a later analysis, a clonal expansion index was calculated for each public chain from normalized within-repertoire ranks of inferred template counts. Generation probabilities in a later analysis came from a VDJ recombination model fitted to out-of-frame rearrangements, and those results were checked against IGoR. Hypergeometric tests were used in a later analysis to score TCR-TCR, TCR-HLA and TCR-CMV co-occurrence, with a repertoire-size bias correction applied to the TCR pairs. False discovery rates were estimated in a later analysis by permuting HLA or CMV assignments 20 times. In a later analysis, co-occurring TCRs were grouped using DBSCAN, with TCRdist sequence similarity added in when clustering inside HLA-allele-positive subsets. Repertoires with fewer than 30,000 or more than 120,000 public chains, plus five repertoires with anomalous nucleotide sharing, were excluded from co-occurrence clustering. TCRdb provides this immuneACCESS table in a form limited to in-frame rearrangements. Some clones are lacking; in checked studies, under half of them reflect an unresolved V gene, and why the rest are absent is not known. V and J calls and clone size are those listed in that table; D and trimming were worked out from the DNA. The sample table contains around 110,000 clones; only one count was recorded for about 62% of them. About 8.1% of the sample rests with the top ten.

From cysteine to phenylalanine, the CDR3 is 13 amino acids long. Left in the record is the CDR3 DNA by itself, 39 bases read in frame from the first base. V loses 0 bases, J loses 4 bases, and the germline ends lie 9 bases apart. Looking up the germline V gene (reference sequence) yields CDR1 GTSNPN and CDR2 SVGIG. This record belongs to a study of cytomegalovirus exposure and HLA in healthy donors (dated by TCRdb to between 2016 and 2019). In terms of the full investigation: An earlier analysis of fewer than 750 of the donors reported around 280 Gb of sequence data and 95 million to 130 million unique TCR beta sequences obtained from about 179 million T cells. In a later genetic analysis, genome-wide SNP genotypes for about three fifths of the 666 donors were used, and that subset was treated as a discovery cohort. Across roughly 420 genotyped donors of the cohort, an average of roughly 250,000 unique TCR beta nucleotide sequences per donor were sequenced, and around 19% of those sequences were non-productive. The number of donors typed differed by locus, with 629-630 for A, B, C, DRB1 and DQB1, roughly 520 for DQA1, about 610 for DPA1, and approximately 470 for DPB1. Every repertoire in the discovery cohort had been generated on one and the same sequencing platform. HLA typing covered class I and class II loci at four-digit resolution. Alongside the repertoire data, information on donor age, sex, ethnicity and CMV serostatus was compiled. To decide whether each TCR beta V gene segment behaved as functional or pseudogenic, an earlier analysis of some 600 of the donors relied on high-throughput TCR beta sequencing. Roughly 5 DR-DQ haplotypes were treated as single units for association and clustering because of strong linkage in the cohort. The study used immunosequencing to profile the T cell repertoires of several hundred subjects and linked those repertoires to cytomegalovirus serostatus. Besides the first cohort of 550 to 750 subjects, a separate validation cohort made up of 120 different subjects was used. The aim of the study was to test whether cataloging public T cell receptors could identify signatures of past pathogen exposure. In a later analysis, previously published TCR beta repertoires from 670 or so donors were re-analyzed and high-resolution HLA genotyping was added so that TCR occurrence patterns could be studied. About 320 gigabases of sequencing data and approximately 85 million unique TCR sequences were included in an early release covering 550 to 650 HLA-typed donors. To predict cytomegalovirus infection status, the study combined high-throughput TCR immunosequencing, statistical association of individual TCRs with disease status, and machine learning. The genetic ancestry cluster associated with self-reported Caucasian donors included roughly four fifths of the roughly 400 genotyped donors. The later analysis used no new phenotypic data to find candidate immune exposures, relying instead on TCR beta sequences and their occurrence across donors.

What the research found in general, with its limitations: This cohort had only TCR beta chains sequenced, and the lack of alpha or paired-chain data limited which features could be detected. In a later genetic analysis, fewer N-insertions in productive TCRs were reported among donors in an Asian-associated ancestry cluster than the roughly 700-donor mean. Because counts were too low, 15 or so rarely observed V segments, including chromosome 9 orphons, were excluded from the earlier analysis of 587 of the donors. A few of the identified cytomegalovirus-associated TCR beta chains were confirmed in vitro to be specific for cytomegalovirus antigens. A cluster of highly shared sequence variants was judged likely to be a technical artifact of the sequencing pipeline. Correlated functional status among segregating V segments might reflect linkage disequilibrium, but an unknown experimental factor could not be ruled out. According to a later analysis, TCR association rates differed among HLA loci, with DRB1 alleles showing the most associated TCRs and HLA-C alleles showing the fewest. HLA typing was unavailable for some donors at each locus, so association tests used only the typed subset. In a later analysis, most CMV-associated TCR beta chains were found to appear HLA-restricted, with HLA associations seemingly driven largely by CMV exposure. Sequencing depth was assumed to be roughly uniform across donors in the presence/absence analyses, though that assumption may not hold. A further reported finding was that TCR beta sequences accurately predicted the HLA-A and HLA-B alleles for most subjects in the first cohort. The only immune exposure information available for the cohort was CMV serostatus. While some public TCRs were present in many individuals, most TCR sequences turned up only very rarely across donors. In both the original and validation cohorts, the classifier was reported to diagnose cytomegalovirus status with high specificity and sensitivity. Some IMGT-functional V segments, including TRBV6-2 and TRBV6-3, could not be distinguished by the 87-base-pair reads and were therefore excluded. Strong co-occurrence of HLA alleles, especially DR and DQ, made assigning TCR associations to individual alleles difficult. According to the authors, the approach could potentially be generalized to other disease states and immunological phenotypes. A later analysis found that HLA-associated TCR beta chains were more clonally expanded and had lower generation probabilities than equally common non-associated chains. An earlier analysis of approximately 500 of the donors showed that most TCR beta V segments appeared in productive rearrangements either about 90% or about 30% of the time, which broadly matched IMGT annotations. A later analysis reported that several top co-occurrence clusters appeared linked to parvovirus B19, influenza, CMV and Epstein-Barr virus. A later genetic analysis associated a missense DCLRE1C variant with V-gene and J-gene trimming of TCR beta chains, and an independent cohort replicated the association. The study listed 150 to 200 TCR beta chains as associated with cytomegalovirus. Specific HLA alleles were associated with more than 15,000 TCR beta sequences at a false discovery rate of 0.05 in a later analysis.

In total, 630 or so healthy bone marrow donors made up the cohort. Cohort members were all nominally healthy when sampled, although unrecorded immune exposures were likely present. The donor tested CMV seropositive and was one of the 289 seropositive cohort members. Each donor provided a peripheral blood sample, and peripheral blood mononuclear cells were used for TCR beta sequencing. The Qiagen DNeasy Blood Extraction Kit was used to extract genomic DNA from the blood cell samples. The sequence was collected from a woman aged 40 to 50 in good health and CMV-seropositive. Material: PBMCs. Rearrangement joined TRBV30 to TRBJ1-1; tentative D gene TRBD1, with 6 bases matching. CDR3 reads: CAWSVRQATEAFF. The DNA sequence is TGTGCCTGGAGTGTTCGACAGGCCACTGAAGCTTTCTTT.